Each of the 8 T cell receptor beta chains below was sequenced from the same sample in a study of blood T cells in healthy people across ages (dated by TCRdb to about 2015). The library was prepared using 5' RACE. The instrument was an Illumina HiSeq 2500. A second PCR of roughly 7 to 11 cycles was performed with a sample-barcoded 5' primer and a J-beta primer mix. TCRdb cleaned the public reads at Q25 with fastp, built clones with MiXCR and kept in-frame beta chains. Entries are consolidated by CDR3 protein sequence, retaining the most common genes and DNA. Present in this sample are around 1,000,000 distinct CDR3 sequences, 20% to 25% of which were seen just once. Together, the top ten hold around 0.75% of the sample. In addition, the sample was reused for a study of T cells of mothers and their children.

Source material: blood. Receptor source: a girl aged 2 to 9 in good health.

This chain joins TRBV20-1 and TRBJ2-3; perhaps D is TRBD1 or TRBD2 (5 bases each). The CDR3 has 14 residues. CDR1 DFQATT and CDR2 SNEGSKA come from the germline V gene (reference sequence). Trimming left V 3 bases short and J 5 bases short, with 15 bases between. CDR3 sequence reads: CSASGDAPGDTQYF. The CDR3 DNA reads TGCAGTGCTAGCGGGGACGCTCCCGGAGATACGCAGTATTTT.

This clonotype has more than one count but fewer than ten. The rearrangement joins TRBV24-1 to TRBJ2-5; TRBD2 is a possible D gene (6 bases). V lost 7 bases and J 5 bases, leaving 13 bases between the germline ends. The CDR3 has 13 residues. Germline V gene data show CDR1 as KGHDR and CDR2 as SFDVKD. The CDR3 here is CATSALGGETQYF. Written as DNA, the CDR3 is TGTGCCACCAGCGCCTTGGGGGGTGAGACCCAGTACTTC.

The rearrangement joins TRBV18 to TRBJ2-7, with 12 bases that match TRBD2. V was pared by 6 bases and J by 2 bases, with 8 bases of the junction left unmatched. This CDR3 has 16 amino acids. The germline V gene has CDR1 KGHSH and CDR2 LQKENI. CDR3 protein: CASSRGTSGSTYEQYF. Here the CDR3 DNA reads TGTGCCAGCTCGCGAGGGACTAGCGGGTCTACCTACGAGCAGTACTTC.

The chain has TRBV20-1 and TRBJ2-5; 7 bases match TRBD2. The length of the CDR3 is 14 residues. Germline assignment: CDR1 DFQATT and CDR2 SNEGSKA (reference sequence). Unmatched junction bases numbered 10, after V lost 5 bases and J lost 4 bases. The CDR3 DNA reads as TGCAGTGCTCCGCAAGCGGGATTGGTAGAGACCCAGTACTTC. Translating it yields CSAPQAGLVETQYF.

V gene TRBV28 combines with J gene TRBJ1-1; no clear D gene. Germline loops: CDR1 MDHEN, CDR2 SYDVKM. Trimming stripped 5 bases from V and 3 bases from J, with 13 bases between. This CDR3 spans 14 amino acids. The CDR3 here is CASSRPAKDTEAFF. The CDR3 DNA sequence: TGTGCCAGCAGTCGACCAGCAAAGGACACTGAAGCTTTCTTT.

CDR3 in DNA: TGTGCCAGCAGCTTACCACCGGGCAGGGCTTGGGAGACCCAGTACTTC. Translation: CASSLPPGRAWETQYF. The rearrangement joins TRBV7-9 to TRBJ2-5, with D perhaps TRBD1 (5 bases). The CDR3 sequence is 16 residues long. CDR1 is SEHNR, CDR2 FQNEAQ, per germline (reference sequence). V lost 2 bases, J lost 5 bases, and 18 bases lay in between.

V is TRBV5-1 and J is TRBJ2-7, with 13 bases matching TRBD2. Per the germline V gene, CDR1 is SGHRS and CDR2 is YFSETQ. V was pared by 4 bases and J by 3 bases, with 7 bases of the junction left unmatched. There are 16 residues in the CDR3. The CDR3 DNA reads as TGCGCCAGCAGCATGGTACTAGCGGGGGGGCACTACGAGCAGTACTTC. It encodes CASSMVLAGGHYEQYF.

The chain joins TRBV6-2 or TRBV6-3 to TRBJ2-3, with 12 nucleotides matching TRBD2. CDR1 and CDR2 from the germline V gene are MNHEY and SVGEGT. The CDR3 is 16 amino acids. The V and J ends lost 6 bases and 3 bases, in that order; junction bases with no gene match: 7. The CDR3 nucleotides read TGTGCCAGCAGCCGACCAACTAGCGGGGGGACAGATACGCAGTATTTT. It is translated as CASSRPTSGGTDTQYF.